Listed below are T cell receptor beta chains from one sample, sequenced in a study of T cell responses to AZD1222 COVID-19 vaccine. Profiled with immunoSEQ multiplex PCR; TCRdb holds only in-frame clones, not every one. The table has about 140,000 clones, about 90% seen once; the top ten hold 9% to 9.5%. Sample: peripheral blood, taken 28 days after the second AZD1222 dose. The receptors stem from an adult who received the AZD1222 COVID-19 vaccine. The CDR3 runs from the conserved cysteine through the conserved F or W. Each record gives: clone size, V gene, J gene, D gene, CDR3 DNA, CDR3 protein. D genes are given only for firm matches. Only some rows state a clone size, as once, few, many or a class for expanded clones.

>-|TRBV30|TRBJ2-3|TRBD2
TGTGCCTGGAGTGGACTAGCGGGATTCACAGATACGCAGTATTTT
CAWSGLAGFTDTQYF
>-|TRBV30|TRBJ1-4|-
TGTGCCTGGAGTGACGGGACGGTCGAAAAACTGTTTTTT
CAWSDGTVEKLFF
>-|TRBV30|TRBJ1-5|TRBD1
TGTGCCTGGAGTATCACGGGACAGGGGAATCAGCCCCAGCATTTT
CAWSITGQGNQPQHF
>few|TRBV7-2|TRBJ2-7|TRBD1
TGTGCCAGCAGCTTGGACAGGATTTCCTACGAGCAGTACTTC
CASSLDRISYEQYF
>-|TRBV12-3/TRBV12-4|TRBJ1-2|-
TGTGCCAGCAGCCTGGTGGGACAAGGCTACACCTTC
CASSLVGQGYTF
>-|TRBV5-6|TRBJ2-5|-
TGTGCCAGCAGCCCGCAAGGTGGTGGAACCCAGTACTTC
CASSPQGGGTQYF
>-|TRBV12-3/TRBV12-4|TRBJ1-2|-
TGTGCCAGCAGGGACAGTAACTATGGCTACACCTTC
CASRDSNYGYTF
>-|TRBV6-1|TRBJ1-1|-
TGTGCCAGCAGTGGTGGGAGGACTGAAGCTTTCTTT
CASSGGRTEAFF
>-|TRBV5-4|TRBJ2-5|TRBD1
TGTGCCAGCAGTCACGGACAGGGGGCTGATGAAGAGACCCAGTACTTC
CASSHGQGADEETQYF
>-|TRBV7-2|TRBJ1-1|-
TGTGCCAGCAGAGAATGGGACACGAACACTGAAGCTTTCTTT
CASREWDTNTEAFF
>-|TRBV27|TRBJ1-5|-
TGTGCCAACCATTTCTATTTTGTCCGGCCGGGTCATAGCAATCAGCCCCAGCATTTT
CANHFYFVRPGHSNQPQHF
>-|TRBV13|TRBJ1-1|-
TGTGCCAGCAGCCCTTGGGGGAGCTTTGAAGCTTTCTTT
CASSPWGSFEAFF
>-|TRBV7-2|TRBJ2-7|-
TGTGCCAGCAGCTCCGATCCCACGCCCTCCTACGAGCAGTACTTC
CASSSDPTPSYEQYF
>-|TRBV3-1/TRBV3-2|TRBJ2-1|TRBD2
TGTGCCAGCGGCCTAGCGGGAGTCTTAAAGAATGAGCAGTTCTTC
CASGLAGVLKNEQFF
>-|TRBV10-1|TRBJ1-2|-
TGCGCCACCCAAGATATCTATGGCTACACCTTC
CATQDIYGYTF
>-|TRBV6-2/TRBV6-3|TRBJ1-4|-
TGTGCCAGCAGTCTTTGGCTCCGACGGGGGATAATAAATGAAAAACTGTTTTTT
CASSLWLRRGIINEKLFF
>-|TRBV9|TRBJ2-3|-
TGTGCCAGCAGCCCGTGGTCGGACTCCTACTTTAGGGATACGCAGTATTTT
CASSPWSDSYFRDTQYF
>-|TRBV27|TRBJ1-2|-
TGTGCCAGCAGTTTACGACAGGAAAGAAACTCGGGCTACACCTTC
CASSLRQERNSGYTF
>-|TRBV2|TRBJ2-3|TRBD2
TGTGCCAGCAGCGCCCTCGGGGGGAGATACACAGATACGCAGTATTTT
CASSALGGRYTDTQYF
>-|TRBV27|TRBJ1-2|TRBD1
TGTGCCAGCAGTGAAACGGGACAGCCGTTCTATGGCTACACCTTC
CASSETGQPFYGYTF
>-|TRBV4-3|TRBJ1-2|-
TGCGCCAGCAGCCAGTCAGGGGAGACCCGAGCGGGCTACACCTTC
CASSQSGETRAGYTF
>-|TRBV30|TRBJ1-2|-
TGTGCCTCATCATACTATGGCTACACCTTC
CASSYYGYTF
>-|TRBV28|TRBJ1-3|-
TGTGCCAGCAGCTCGGACGGCTACTCTGGAAACACCATATATTTT
CASSSDGYSGNTIYF
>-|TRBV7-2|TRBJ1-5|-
TGTGCCAGCAGCTGGACAGATAGCAATCAGCCCCAGCATTTT
CASSWTDSNQPQHF
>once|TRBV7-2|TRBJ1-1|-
TGTGCCAGCAGCTTGGGGATGAACACTGAAGCTTTCTTT
CASSLGMNTEAFF
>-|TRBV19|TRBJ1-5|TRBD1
TGTGCCAGTACCGCCGGGACAGGGACCCACCAGCCCCAGCATTTT
CASTAGTGTHQPQHF
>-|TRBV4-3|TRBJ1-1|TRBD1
TGCGCCAGCAGCCCGGGACAGGGGTTCACTGAAGCTTTCTTT
CASSPGQGFTEAFF
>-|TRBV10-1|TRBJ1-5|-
TGCGCCAGCAGTGAGTCAGGGATTCAGCCCCAGCATTTT
CASSESGIQPQHF
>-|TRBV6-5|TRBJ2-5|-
TGTGCCAGCAGTTACTCCTTCGAGACCCAGTACTTC
CASSYSFETQYF
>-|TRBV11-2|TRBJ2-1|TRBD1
TGTGCCAGCAGCTTAGTTAGGGCAGGGGGCACGAATGAGCAGTTCTTC
CASSLVRAGGTNEQFF
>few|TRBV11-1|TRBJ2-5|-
TGTGCCAGCAGCTTTGGACAAGCCCAAGAGACCCAGTACTTC
CASSFGQAQETQYF
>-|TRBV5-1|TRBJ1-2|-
TGCGCCAGCAGCTTGGTGGTCCCTTCTTATTATGGCTACACCTTC
CASSLVVPSYYGYTF
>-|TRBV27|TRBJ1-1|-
TGTGCCAGCAGTGTAGTCGCAGGGGTCGGTGAAGCTTTCTTT
CASSVVAGVGEAFF
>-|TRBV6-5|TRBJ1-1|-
TGTGCCAGCAGTTACGGGGGTACCCCAGTTCGGGCTTTCTTT
CASSYGGTPVRAFF
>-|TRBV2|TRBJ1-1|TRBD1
TGTGCCAGCAGTGAGGAGGGGGCGAACACTGAAGCTTTCTTT
CASSEEGANTEAFF
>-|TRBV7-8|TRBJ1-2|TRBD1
TGTGCCAGCAGCTTCCTCACCGACAGGGGTCCTTATGGCTACACCTTC
CASSFLTDRGPYGYTF
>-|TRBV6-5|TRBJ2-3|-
TGTGCCAGCAGCTTAAGGGTCACCACAGATACGCAGTATTTT
CASSLRVTTDTQYF
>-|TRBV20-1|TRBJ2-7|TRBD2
TGCAGTGCTAGTGCCGGGACTAGCGGTTACGAGCAGTACTTC
CSASAGTSGYEQYF
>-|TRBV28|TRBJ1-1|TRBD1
TGTGCCAGCAGTTTCTGGACAAGGGGTTCAGGGGGAGCTTTCTTT
CASSFWTRGSGGAFF
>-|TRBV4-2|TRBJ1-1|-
TGTGCCAGCAGCCAAGAGAGGGGTTGGACTGAAGCTTTCTTT
CASSQERGWTEAFF